This passage covers 3 T cell receptor beta chains from one sample sequenced in a study of tumor-infiltrating lymphocytes in primary liver carcinoma (dated by TCRdb to 2016 to 2017). Blood RNA was extracted from unsorted whole blood using TRIzol reagent, and germline DNA was obtained with the DNeasy Blood & Tissue kit. The sequencing machine was an Illumina HiSeq 2500. Starting from approximately 500 ng total RNA, TCRbeta-specific cDNA was produced by reverse transcription with a constant-region primer and ProtoScript II reverse transcriptase. Three nested multiplex PCR rounds, following a slightly modified ARM-PCR procedure, were used to build the TCRbeta libraries. Each of the first two PCR rounds ran for approximately 10 cycles using multiplex TRBV1-TRBV30 forward primers together with a Cbeta reverse primer. The public reads were reanalyzed by TCRdb: fastp trimming at Q25, MiXCR alignment, in-frame beta chains only. Every distinct CDR3 protein forms one entry, paired with its most common genes and DNA. The sample table lists approximately 210,000 distinct CDR3 sequences, around 60% of them with a count of one. The ten largest account for under 7.5% of the sample.

Specimen: peripheral blood. The receptors were gathered from a woman aged 60-75 years with primary liver carcinoma and hepatitis B virus infection.

This clonotype is medium-sized. V usage is TRBV11-2 and J usage is TRBJ2-1; D could derive from TRBD1 or TRBD2 (5 bases each). There are 16 residues in the CDR3. Germline CDR1 reads SGHAT; CDR2 reads FQNNGV. Trimming took off 6 bases at V and 0 bases at J, with 15 bases between the two ends. CDR3 protein: CASSRDADRSYNEQFF. Here the CDR3 DNA reads TGTGCCAGCAGTCGGGACGCGGATCGCTCCTACAATGAGCAGTTCTTC.

This clonotype showed up just a few times. The chain is built from TRBV11-2 and TRBJ2-3; tentatively, D is TRBD1 or TRBD2 (6 bases each). CDR3 length equals 13 residues. Germline V gives CDR1 SGHAT, CDR2 FQNNGV. Trimming pared 10 bases from V and 4 bases from J, leaving 15 bases between. The CDR3 sequence is CANSSGAADTQYF. The CDR3 coding sequence is TGTGCCAACAGTTCGGGGGCAGCAGATACGCAGTATTTT.

The chain combines TRBV11-2 with TRBJ2-1; 7 bases fit TRBD2. Germline CDR1 reads SGHAT; CDR2 reads FQNNGV. The junction had 11 bases not matched to a gene; V was cut back by 9 bases and J by 6 bases. The CDR3 loop spans 14 amino acids. In DNA, the CDR3 is TGTGCCAGAGGCTTAGGGGAGGGGCTCAATGAGCAGTTCTTC. Translated: CARGLGEGLNEQFF.